The present TCR beta chain was sequenced within a study of CD4+ T cells in melanoma. V was cut by 5 bases and J by 2 bases, with 5 bases left in between. CDR1 and CDR2 from the germline V gene are SGHTA and FQGNSA. This CDR3 comprises 12 residues. About this clone: Its cognate antigen is unknown.

Whole-study results and caveats: Diverse differentiation states were reported for melanoma neoantigen-specific CD4+ T cells. A reported correlation linked neoantigen-specific CD4+ T cells to CD8+, macrophage and B cell function.

Assay: immunoSEQ multiplex PCR; the TCRdb copy retains only in-frame clones and omits some. The table has around 13,000 clones, 70% seen once; the top ten hold roughly a tenth. The sample comprised cells from a culture (not recorded whether cultured in vitro). The receptor comes from a human donor with melanoma. V gene TRBV7-2 combines with J gene TRBJ2-3; D is undetermined. CDR3 DNA: TGTGCCAGCAGCCTACTCACAGATACGCAGTATTTT. Amino acid sequence: CASSLLTDTQYF.